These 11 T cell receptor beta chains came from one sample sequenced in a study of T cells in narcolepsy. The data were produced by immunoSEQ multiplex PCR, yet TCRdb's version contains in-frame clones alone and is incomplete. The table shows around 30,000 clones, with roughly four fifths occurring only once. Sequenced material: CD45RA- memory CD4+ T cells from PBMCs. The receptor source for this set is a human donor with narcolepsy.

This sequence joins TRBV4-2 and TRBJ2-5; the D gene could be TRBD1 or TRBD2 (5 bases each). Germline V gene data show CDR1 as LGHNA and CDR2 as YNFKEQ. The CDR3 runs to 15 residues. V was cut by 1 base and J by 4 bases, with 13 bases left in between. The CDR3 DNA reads TGTGCCAGCAGCCAAGCCGGGACGGAAGGAGAGACCCAGTACTTC. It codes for CASSQAGTEGETQYF.

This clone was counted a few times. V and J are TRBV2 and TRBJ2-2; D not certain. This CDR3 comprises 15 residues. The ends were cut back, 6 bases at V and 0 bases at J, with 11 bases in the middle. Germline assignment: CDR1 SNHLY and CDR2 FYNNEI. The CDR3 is CASSVGSANTGELFF. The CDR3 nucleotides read TGTGCCAGCAGCGTAGGTTCCGCGAACACCGGGGAGCTGTTTTTT. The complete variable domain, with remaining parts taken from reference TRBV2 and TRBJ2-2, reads EPEVTQTPSHQVTQMGQEVILRCVPISNHLYFYWYRQILGQKVEFLVSFYNNEISEKSEIFDDQFSVERPDGSNFTLKIRSTKLEDSAMYFCASSVGSANTGELFFGEGSRLTVL.

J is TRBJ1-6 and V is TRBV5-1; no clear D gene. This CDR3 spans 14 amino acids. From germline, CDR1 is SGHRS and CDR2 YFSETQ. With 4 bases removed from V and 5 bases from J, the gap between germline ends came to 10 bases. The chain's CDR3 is CASSREQNNSPLHF. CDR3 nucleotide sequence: TGCGCCAGCAGCAGGGAACAGAATAATTCACCCCTCCACTTT.

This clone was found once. The CDR3 here is CASSWRGRTGELFF. DNA for the CDR3: TGTGCCAGCAGCTGGCGGGGCCGCACCGGGGAGCTGTTTTTT. This rearrangement joins TRBV5-6 to TRBJ2-2; D perhaps matches TRBD2 (6 bases). Germline V gene sequence: CDR1 SGHDT, CDR2 YYEEEE. The V end was cut by 3 bases, the J end by 4 bases, with 10 bases between. The CDR3 runs 14 residues.

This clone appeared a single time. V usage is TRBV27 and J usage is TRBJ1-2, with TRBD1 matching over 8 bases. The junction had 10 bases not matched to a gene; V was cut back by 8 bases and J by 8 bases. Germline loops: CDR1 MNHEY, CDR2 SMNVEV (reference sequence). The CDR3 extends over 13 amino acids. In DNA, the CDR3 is TGTGCCAGCGCTCACGACAGGGGTTACGGCTACACCTTC. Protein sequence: CASAHDRGYGYTF.

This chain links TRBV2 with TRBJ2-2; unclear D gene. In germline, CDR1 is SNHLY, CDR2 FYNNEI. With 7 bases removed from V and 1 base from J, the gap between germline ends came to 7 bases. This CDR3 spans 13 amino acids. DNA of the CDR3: TGTGCCAGCAATTCGAGGAACACCGGGGAGCTGTTTTTT. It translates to CASNSRNTGELFF.

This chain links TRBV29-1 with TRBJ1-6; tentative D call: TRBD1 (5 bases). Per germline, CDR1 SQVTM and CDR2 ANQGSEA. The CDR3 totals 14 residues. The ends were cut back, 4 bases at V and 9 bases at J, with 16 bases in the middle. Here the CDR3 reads CSVGERARGSPLHF. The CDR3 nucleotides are TGCAGCGTTGGAGAGCGTGCAAGGGGTTCACCCCTCCACTTT.

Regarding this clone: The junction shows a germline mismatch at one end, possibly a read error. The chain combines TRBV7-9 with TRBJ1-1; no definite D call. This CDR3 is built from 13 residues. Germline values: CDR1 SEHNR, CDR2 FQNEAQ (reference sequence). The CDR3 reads CANSLNGQAEAFF. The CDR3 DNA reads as TGTGCCAACAGCTTAAACGGGCAGGCGGAAGCTTTCTTT.

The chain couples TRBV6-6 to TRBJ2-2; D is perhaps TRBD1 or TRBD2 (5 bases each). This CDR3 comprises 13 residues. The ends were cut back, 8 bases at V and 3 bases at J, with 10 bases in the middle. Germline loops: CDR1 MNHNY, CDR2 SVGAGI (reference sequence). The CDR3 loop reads CASVGTYTGELFF. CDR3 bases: TGTGCCAGCGTCGGGACCTACACCGGGGAGCTGTTTTTT.

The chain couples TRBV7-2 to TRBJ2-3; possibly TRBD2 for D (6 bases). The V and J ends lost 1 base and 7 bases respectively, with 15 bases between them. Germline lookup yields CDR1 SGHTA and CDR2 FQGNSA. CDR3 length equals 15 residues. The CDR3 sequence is CASSLVGRGGNTQYF. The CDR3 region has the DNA TGTGCCAGCAGCTTAGTTGGGCGTGGGGGGAATACGCAGTATTTT.

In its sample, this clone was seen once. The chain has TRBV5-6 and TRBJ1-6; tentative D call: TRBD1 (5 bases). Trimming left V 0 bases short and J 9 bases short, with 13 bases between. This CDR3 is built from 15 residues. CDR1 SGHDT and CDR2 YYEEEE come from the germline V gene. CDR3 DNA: TGTGCCAGCAGCTTGGGAGGAGGGGTTCTTTCACCCCTCCACTTT. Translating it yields CASSLGGGVLSPLHF.